Presented here are 28 T cell receptor beta chains from one specimen sequenced in a study of cytomegalovirus exposure and HLA in healthy donors. 60 Vbeta and 13 Jbeta primers were used in PCR. Assay: immunoSEQ multiplex PCR; the TCRdb copy retains only in-frame clones and omits some. The table lists approximately 170,000 clones, about 64% of them singletons. Sequenced: PBMCs. These receptors originate from a man aged 50-60 years in good health and CMV-seronegative.

This clone was seen a few times. This chain uses TRBV9 with TRBJ1-1; the match to TRBD1 covers 7 bases. CDR3 length equals 16 residues. Germline V gene data show CDR1 as SGDLS and CDR2 as YYNGEE. V lost 0 bases, J lost 0 bases, and 5 bases stayed unmatched. DNA of the CDR3: TGTGCCAGCAGCGTAGGAGGGACAGCCATGAACACTGAAGCTTTCTTT. Amino acids: CASSVGGTAMNTEAFF.

V usage is TRBV12-1 and J usage is TRBJ1-2; TRBD1 is taken as the D call from the table, unchecked against the DNA. TRBV12-1 is marked as a pseudogene. The CDR3 loop spans 18 amino acids. The CDR3 DNA follows: TGTGCCAGCAGCTTTGGAGGGGGCAGGGACCCCCCCCACTATGGCTACACCTTC. This translates into CASSFGGGRDPPHYGYTF.

Only a few counts were recorded for this clone. The V and J genes are TRBV10-1 and TRBJ1-1; possibly TRBD1 for D (5 bases). Germline CDR1 WNHNN, CDR2 SYGVQD (reference sequence). This CDR3 region has 14 residues. Trimming left V 5 bases short and J 1 base short, with 11 bases between. CDR3: CASSYRQGNTEAFF. Written as DNA, the CDR3 is TGCGCCAGCAGTTACCGGCAGGGGAACACTGAAGCTTTCTTT.

The rearrangement links TRBV28 to TRBJ1-2; TRBD1 matches 9 bases. Germline V gene data show CDR1 as MDHEN and CDR2 as SYDVKM. Losses at the gene ends were 6 bases for V and 2 bases for J; bases not matched to a gene: 4. There are 14 residues in the CDR3. In nucleotides, the CDR3 is TGTGCCAGCAGAAAACAGGGGGCGAACTATGGCTACACCTTC. Protein: CASRKQGANYGYTF.

This chain joins TRBV6-5 and TRBJ1-3; D call uncertain. This CDR3 region has 14 residues. The germline gives CDR1 MNHEY, CDR2 SVGAGI. V lost 6 bases, J lost 2 bases, and 11 bases lay in between. This CDR3 reads CASRGSGTGNTIYF. As DNA, the CDR3 is TGTGCCAGCAGGGGCTCCGGGACTGGAAACACCATATATTTT.

This clone was counted once. This chain uses TRBV7-2 with TRBJ1-6, with D perhaps TRBD1 (5 bases). Germline CDR1 and CDR2: SGHTA and FQGNSA. The CDR3 spans 17 residues. V dropped 5 bases and J dropped 0 bases, with 14 bases sitting between them. The CDR3 nucleotides read TGTGCCAGCAGCCCGTGGGGGGGTCTCTCCTATAATTCACCCCTCCACTTT. It specifies CASSPWGGLSYNSPLHF. The variable domain in full, completed from reference TRBV7-2 and TRBJ1-6, reads GAGVSQSPSNKVTEKGKDVELRCDPISGHTALYWYRQSLGQGLEFLIYFQGNSAPDKSGLPSDRFSAERTGGSVSTLTIQRTQQEDSAVYLCASSPWGGLSYNSPLHFGNGTRLTVT.

The V call is TRBV19, the J call TRBJ2-3; TRBD2 might be the D (5 bases). The V gene's germline CDR1 is LNHDA and CDR2 SQIVND (reference sequence). V lost 2 bases to trimming and J lost 10 bases, with 25 bases between them. The CDR3 totals 17 residues. In DNA form, the CDR3 reads TGTGCCAGTAGTATACGAACGGGAAGGAAGGGCAGTTTGGCGCAGTATTTT. It is translated as CASSIRTGRKGSLAQYF.

The chain's CDR3 is CASSSDFFRGGYTF. The CDR3 nucleotides read TGTGCCAGCAGCTCTGACTTTTTCCGGGGTGGCTACACCTTC. The chain employs TRBV11-2 and TRBJ1-2; D unresolved. V lost 4 bases and J 7 bases, leaving 16 bases between the germline ends. The V gene's germline CDR1 is SGHAT and CDR2 FQNNGV. The CDR3 has 14 amino acids.

This chain links TRBV10-3 with TRBJ2-5; 10 bases map to TRBD2. Matching the DNA end better, TRBJ2-7 makes the J call doubtful. Germline assignment: CDR1 ENHRY and CDR2 SYGVKD. CDR3 size: 15 residues. Here the CDR3 reads CAISVLLAGDYEQYF. In nucleotides, the CDR3 is TGTGCCATCAGTGTCCTCCTAGCGGGGGACTACGAGCAGTACTTC.

The gene calls are TRBV19 and TRBJ1-5; D is ambiguous. CDR1 is LNHDA and CDR2 is SQIVND in the germline V gene (reference sequence). V gave up 2 bases and J gave up 3 bases, with 5 bases separating them. This CDR3 is 13 amino acids long. CDR3 in DNA: TGTGCCAGTAGTATACAGGACAATCAGCCCCAGCATTTT. Protein: CASSIQDNQPQHF.

Only a few counts were recorded for this clone. This chain connects TRBV7-6 to TRBJ2-6; 8 nucleotides match TRBD1. The ends lost 1 base at V and 0 bases at J; junction bases unmatched: 5. This CDR3 contains 18 residues. Germline lookup yields CDR1 SGHVS and CDR2 FNYEAQ. In nucleotides, the CDR3 is TGTGCCAGCAGCTTAGGGACAGGGAGGCTCTCTGGGGCCAACGTCCTGACTTTC. Translating gives CASSLGTGRLSGANVLTF.

V and J are TRBV11-2 and TRBJ2-2, with 7 nucleotides matching TRBD1. The ends lost 5 bases at V and 0 bases at J; junction bases unmatched: 3. CDR1 is SGHAT and CDR2 is FQNNGV in the germline V gene. This CDR3 is 15 amino acids long. The CDR3 DNA sequence: TGTGCCAGCAGCACGGGACAGTCGAACACCGGGGAGCTGTTTTTT. Translating it yields CASSTGQSNTGELFF.

The chain recombines TRBV5-8 with TRBJ2-5, with a weak D call TRBD1 (5 bases). The V gene lost 0 bases and the J gene lost 4 bases, with 10 bases spanning the gap. Germline loops: CDR1 SGHTS, CDR2 YDEGEE. The CDR3 contains 14 residues. The DNA for the CDR3 is TGTGCCAGCAGCTTGGACAGGCCCCCAGAGACCCAGTACTTC. It translates to CASSLDRPPETQYF.

The chain links TRBV15 to TRBJ2-1, with 7 bases aligning to TRBD2. The CDR3 totals 14 residues. Germline assignment: CDR1 LNHNV and CDR2 YYDKDF (reference sequence). The V segment lost 1 base and the J segment 9 bases; nucleotides outside the gene matches: 6. DNA for the CDR3: TGTGCCACCAGCAGAGTAGGCCGCGGGGGTGAGCAGTTCTTC. This encodes CATSRVGRGGEQFF.

This clone has just a few counts. The V gene is TRBV6-6, the J gene TRBJ1-2; D is perhaps TRBD1 (6 bases). The V gene's germline CDR1 is MNHNY and CDR2 SVGAGI (reference sequence). CDR3 length equals 12 residues. The germline V and J ends were trimmed by 6 bases and 6 bases, with 11 bases remaining between them. CDR3 in amino acids: CASSLDRNGYTF. CDR3 nucleotide sequence: TGTGCCAGCAGCCTAGACAGGAATGGCTACACCTTC.

This chain uses TRBV5-1 with TRBJ2-3; 7 bases match TRBD1. There are 16 residues in the CDR3. Looked up from germline, CDR1 is SGHRS and CDR2 is YFSETQ. Germline trimming cut 4 bases from V and 1 base from J; bases unmatched to any gene: 9. The CDR3 region is CASSLPTGTGTDTQYF. CDR3 bases: TGCGCCAGCAGCCTCCCCACTGGGACAGGCACAGATACGCAGTATTTT.

CDR3 bases: TGTGCCAGCAGTGGGGGCAGGGTAGGGACTGAAGCTTTCTTT. This sequence encodes CASSGGRVGTEAFF. The rearrangement joins TRBV28 to TRBJ1-1, with D tentatively TRBD1 (6 bases). Germline values: CDR1 MDHEN, CDR2 SYDVKM. The V gene lost 5 bases and the J gene lost 5 bases, with 15 bases spanning the gap. The CDR3 consists of 14 residues. The full variable domain, completed using reference TRBV28 and TRBJ1-1, is DVKVTQSSRYLVKRTGEKVFLECVQDMDHENMFWYRQDPGLGLRLIYFSYDVKMKEKGDIPEGYSVSREKKERFSLILESASTNQTSMYLCASSGGRVGTEAFFGQGTRLTVV.

This clone was recorded many times. V and J are TRBV12-5 and TRBJ2-7, with 8 bases lining up with TRBD1. J lost 5 bases, V lost 5 bases, and 8 bases had no gene match. CDR3 length: 14 residues. Germline-derived CDR1 and CDR2 are LGHNT and FRNRAP. CDR3 in amino acids: CASGRTGKVNEQYF. The CDR3 DNA follows: TGTGCTAGTGGTCGGACAGGGAAGGTCAACGAGCAGTACTTC. The full variable domain, rest sourced from reference TRBV12-5 and TRBJ2-7, is DARVTQTPRHKVTEMGQEVTMRCQPILGHNTVFWYRQTMMQGLELLAYFRNRAPLDDSGMPKDRFSAEMPDATLATLKIQPSEPRDSAVYFCASGRTGKVNEQYFGPGTRLTVT.

This chain connects TRBV6-5 to TRBJ2-2, with no clear D. The length of the CDR3 is 13 residues. CDR1 is MNHEY and CDR2 is SVGAGI in the germline V gene. The V end was cut by 8 bases, the J end by 2 bases, with 9 bases between. Here the CDR3 DNA reads TGTGCCAGCGAGGCGGTAAACACCGGGGAGCTGTTTTTT. It is translated as CASEAVNTGELFF.

The chain recombines TRBV4-1 with TRBJ2-5; TRBD2 matches at 9 bases. This CDR3 is built from 15 residues. J lost 5 bases, V lost 0 bases, and 4 bases had no gene match. Germline assignment: CDR1 MGHRA and CDR2 YSYEKL. The CDR3 sequence is CASSQERGGRETQYF. CDR3 bases: TGCGCCAGCAGCCAAGAGCGGGGGGGCCGCGAGACCCAGTACTTC.

As concerns this clone: At one of its ends the junction is not consistent with the germline gene, which may arise from a read error. The J gene is TRBJ2-7, the V gene TRBV27, with TRBD2 matching over 10 bases. CDR1 is MNHEY and CDR2 is SMNVEV in the germline V gene (reference sequence). There are 15 residues in the CDR3. This CDR3 reads CASSSRLAGGYEQHF. The CDR3 nucleotides are TGTGCCAGCAGTTCAAGACTAGCGGGCGGCTACGAGCAGCACTTC.

The chain uses TRBV4-1 and TRBJ2-5; 11 positions match TRBD2. This CDR3 has 18 residues. The J segment lost 2 bases and the V segment lost 3 bases, leaving 11 bases of the junction unmatched. Germline V gives CDR1 MGHRA, CDR2 YSYEKL. Here the CDR3 reads CASSHRVLAGGSQETQYF. DNA for the CDR3: TGCGCCAGCAGCCACCGCGTCCTAGCGGGGGGATCACAAGAGACCCAGTACTTC.

Points on this clone: Distinct nucleotide sequences in the sample also encode this CDR3. The rearrangement uses TRBV2 and TRBJ2-2; 13 positions match TRBD2. The CDR3 length is 18 residues. V lost 2 bases and J lost 8; bases outside the gene matches: 11. Germline V gives CDR1 SNHLY, CDR2 FYNNEI. CDR3 DNA sequence: TGTGCCAGCAGTGAACCCGCGGAACTAGCGGGGGGGCAAGGGGAGCTGTTTTTT. It specifies CASSEPAELAGGQGELFF.

V and J are TRBV6-1 and TRBJ1-5; possibly TRBD1 for D (5 bases). The CDR3 length is 17 residues. Germline CDR1 MNHNS, CDR2 SASEGT. The V end lost 1 base, the J end lost 2 bases, and 15 bases lay between the germline ends. In DNA, the CDR3 is TGTGCCAGCAGTGAAGTAGTTCGGGGGTGGGGCAATCAGCCCCAGCATTTT. It specifies CASSEVVRGWGNQPQHF.

V is TRBV6-6 and J is TRBJ1-3; no reliable D call. Trimming pared 7 bases from V and 0 bases from J, leaving 13 bases between. This CDR3 region has 15 residues. Germline V CDR1 and CDR2: MNHNY, SVGAGI (reference sequence). This CDR3 reads CASTPRGPSGNTIYF. As DNA, the CDR3 is TGTGCCAGCACCCCAAGAGGGCCCTCTGGAAACACCATATATTTT.

This sequence joins TRBV9 and TRBJ2-7; D is ambiguous. Germline CDR1 and CDR2: SGDLS and YYNGEE. V was cut by 0 bases and J by 3 bases, with 7 bases left in between. This CDR3 contains 13 residues. In DNA form, the CDR3 reads TGTGCCAGCAGCGTAGATCCCCTCTACGAGCAGTACTTC. Translated, it gives CASSVDPLYEQYF.

Of note for this clone: One end of the junction does not line up with germline, which may come from a read error. This sequence joins TRBV6-1 and TRBJ2-5; perhaps TRBD2 as D (7 bases). CDR1 and CDR2 (germline): MNHNS, SASEGT. The CDR3 consists of 15 residues. CDR3 nucleotide sequence: TGTGCCAGCAATGAAGTTGCAGGGGAGGGAGAGACCCAGTACTTC. It yields the protein CASNEVAGEGETQYF.

The chain couples TRBV4-1 to TRBJ1-6, with D unresolved. The CDR3 spans 14 residues. Trimming removed 1 base at V and 5 bases at J, with 6 bases between. The germline gives CDR1 MGHRA, CDR2 YSYEKL. The CDR3: CASSQARDNSPLHF. In DNA form, the CDR3 reads TGCGCCAGCAGCCAAGCTCGAGATAATTCACCCCTCCACTTT.